This is a list of T cell receptor beta chains from one sample in a study of T cell responses to AZD1222 COVID-19 vaccine. Using immunoSEQ multiplex PCR, the repertoire was profiled, and TCRdb retains in-frame clones only, with some absent. The sample lists about 82,000 clones, about four fifths seen once, with about 1.3% in the top ten. The sequenced sample was peripheral blood, obtained 28 days after the second AZD1222 dose. All receptors come from an adult who received the AZD1222 COVID-19 vaccine. The conserved cysteine and the conserved F or W are not part of the CDR3 here.

J	V	CDR3
TRBJ2-7	TRBV7-9	ASSSGLAGNEQY
TRBJ2-3	TRBV7-2	ASSLVRGTQY
TRBJ2-1	TRBV18	ASSQGQGAGNEQF
TRBJ1-3	TRBV19	ASRSSSGNTIY
TRBJ1-4	TRBV19	ASSDRGGATNEKLF
TRBJ1-2	TRBV30	AWSGLVGANGYT
TRBJ1-1	TRBV5-1	ASSLGGSMNTEAF
TRBJ1-2	TRBV11-2	ASSPLRGGGANYGYT
TRBJ1-2	TRBV20-1	SAIRRGGYT
TRBJ2-7	TRBV7-9	ASSSRDFSSYEQY
TRBJ1-4	TRBV28	ASSPAYRPTNEKLF
TRBJ1-1	TRBV28	ASTESMNTEAF
TRBJ2-5	TRBV15	ATSRDRGRAGETQY
TRBJ2-1	TRBV27	ASSPPGREGEQF
TRBJ1-5	TRBV18	ASSIWLLNQPQH
TRBJ2-7	TRBV28	ASSLLPRYEQY
TRBJ1-1	TRBV30	AWSVVRGTSTNTEAF
TRBJ2-2	TRBV19	ASSRDRASTGELF
TRBJ2-5	TRBV30	AWSSAPLPTQY
TRBJ2-6	TRBV5-1	ASSSGTLRGGANVLT
TRBJ2-1	TRBV5-1	ASSLRDRPSSYNEQF
TRBJ2-7	TRBV7-2	ASSLAGSQPNEQY
TRBJ1-2	TRBV28	ASSRVNYGYT
TRBJ2-1	TRBV6-4	ASSDPGTPPNEQF
TRBJ2-1	TRBV3-1/TRBV3-2	ASSPGWREGHDEQF
TRBJ2-2	TRBV4-3	ASSQDPPGATGELF
TRBJ2-5	TRBV2	ASKGLDYQETQY
TRBJ1-5	TRBV19	ASTKTGDSNQPQH
TRBJ2-7	TRBV9	ASSARGQGTSYEQY
TRBJ2-1	TRBV11-2	ASSRLLGNRTNEQF
TRBJ1-4	TRBV12-5	ASGPGRRGRIVKLF
TRBJ2-7	TRBV29-1	SVKTAPYEQY
TRBJ2-1	TRBV27	ASRKAAGDNEQF
TRBJ2-7	TRBV7-9	ASSEGTGSYEQY
TRBJ2-1	TRBV6-5	ASSSIQREQF
TRBJ1-5	TRBV19	ASSLGQSNQPQH
TRBJ1-5	TRBV6-2/TRBV6-3	ASSSGVGQPQH
TRBJ2-1	TRBV29-1	SVPTTSGRGNEQF
TRBJ2-7	TRBV28	ASSSWTSGAYEQY
TRBJ1-5	TRBV27	ASRGGINNQPQH
TRBJ1-3	TRBV4-1	ASRGTGAGNTIY
TRBJ1-6	TRBV7-2	ASSLKTGTGDNSPLH
TRBJ2-7	TRBV27	ASRSRRGPSSYEQY
TRBJ1-6	TRBV5-1	ASSPFPTAQYNSPLH
TRBJ1-2	TRBV19	ASSPRGQGSGYT
TRBJ2-7	TRBV23-1	ASSQSCGRPYEQY
TRBJ2-2	TRBV19	ATRDPPSGGDTGELF
TRBJ2-1	TRBV19	ASSSNPGYYNEQF